This T cell receptor beta chain was profiled in a study of T cell responses to AZD1222 COVID-19 vaccine. TCRdb keeps only in-frame clones here, not all; method: immunoSEQ multiplex PCR. This sample has 140,000 to 150,000 clones, with 80% to 95% found just once. V dropped 1 base and J dropped 2; count of bases not matched to a gene: 4. CDR1 is MDHEN and CDR2 is SYDVKM in the germline V gene. The CDR3 runs 15 residues. Study conclusions and caveats: Females made up more of the donors, who were largely white British, and clonal diversity may have come out too low.

Regarding this clone: Its antigen is undetermined.

The starting material was peripheral blood, obtained on day 0 of MenACWY control vaccination. This chain links TRBV28 with TRBJ1-1; 7 bases agree with TRBD1. The sequence was obtained from an adult in good health. For the CDR3, the DNA is TGTGCCAGCAGTTTATCGGGAGGGGGCAACACTGAAGCTTTCTTT. This sequence encodes CASSLSGGGNTEAFF.